The following is a TCR beta chain sequence with its context. Relative to the germline gene, one junction end is altered; a read error may explain this. These data belong to a study of shared clonotypes between healthy human individuals. Turning to the study itself: The cohort comprised a couple of women and a few men. Their ages spanned 18 to 49 years.

Using immunoSEQ multiplex PCR, the repertoire was profiled, and TCRdb retains in-frame clones only, with some absent. The data show 490,000 or so clones, 70% to 80% seen once. Germline CDR1 and CDR2: SSHAT and FNYEAQ (reference sequence). The CDR3 loop spans 15 amino acids. Sample: PBMCs. This TCR derives from a woman aged 40 to 50 in good health. Some clones in this sample may be carry-over from other donors' samples. This chain links TRBV7-7 with TRBJ1-5; 11 bases agree with TRBD1. For the CDR3, the DNA is TGTGCTAGCAGCTATGGACAGGGGGCGGGTCAGCCCCAGCATTTT. It is translated as CASSYGQGAGQPQHF.